These 8 T cell receptor beta chains were all obtained from the same sample, sequenced in a study of molecular identifiers for immune sequencing clone quantification. TCRdb redid the calling of the PCR reads with MiXCR, one entry per CDR3 protein. The data hold around 470,000 distinct CDR3 sequences, with about a quarter observed a single time. Material: naive CD8+ T cells from blood, with Jurkat cell RNA spiked in. Subset defined: FACS-sorted CD8+CD4-CCR7+CD45RA+ naive T cells. These receptor sequences come from a human donor in good health. Some libraries in this study had Jurkat cell RNA spiked in.

Concerning this clonotype itself: A much larger clone differs from this one at a single base, so this may be a read error. The chain carries TRBV14 and TRBJ1-1, with D possibly matching TRBD1 (6 bases). Germline assignment: CDR1 SGHDN and CDR2 FVKESK. The CDR3 runs 17 residues. The CDR3 nucleotides are TGTGCCAGAAGCCAAGATCAGGGGCCCCTGATAGTGACTGAAGCTTTCTTT. Translation: CARSQDQGPLIVTEAFF.

This clonotype was seen many times. The chain joins TRBV20-1 to TRBJ2-2; no clear D gene. The V end lost 6 bases, the J end lost 5 bases, and 16 bases lay between the germline ends. This CDR3 region has 14 residues. Germline-derived CDR1 and CDR2 are DFQATT and SNEGSKA (reference sequence). The DNA of the CDR3 is TGCAGTGCCCGCCGGGCCATGTCGACCGGGGAGCTGTTTTTT. Amino acids: CSARRAMSTGELFF.

This clonotype was counted ten times or more. The rearrangement uses TRBV20-1 and TRBJ2-7, with 7 nucleotides matching TRBD2. The CDR3 consists of 17 residues. Germline loops: CDR1 DFQATT, CDR2 SNEGSKA (reference sequence). Unmatched junction bases numbered 19, after V lost 6 bases and J lost 2 bases. For the CDR3, the DNA is TGCAGTGCCAATAAACTTCAGCCCGGACTAGGAACCTACGAGCAGTACTTC. Residues: CSANKLQPGLGTYEQYF.

Comments on this clonotype: Possible read error: a much larger clone is one base away. The chain recombines TRBV7-6 with TRBJ2-3; 8 nucleotides agree with TRBD2. Trimming took 1 base from V and 3 from J; bases not matched to a gene: 3. There are 15 residues in the CDR3. Germline V gene lookup returns CDR1 SGHVS and CDR2 FNYEAQ. The CDR3 coding sequence is TGTGCCAGCAGCTTAGTTAGCGGGAATACAGATACGCAGTATTTT. It translates to CASSLVSGNTDTQYF.

Many counts were recorded for this clonotype. This chain connects TRBV7-2 to TRBJ2-7; maybe TRBD1 (6 bases). Between the trimmed V and J ends, which lost 5 bases and 6 bases, there was a span of 14 bases. Germline V lookup: CDR1 SGHTA, CDR2 FQGNSA. The CDR3 loop spans 13 amino acids. This chain's CDR3 is CASSQGWGLEQYF. CDR3 sequence (DNA): TGTGCCAGCAGCCAAGGGTGGGGGCTCGAGCAGTACTTC.

On this clonotype: A read error is likely, as this CDR3 ends without the conserved phenylalanine or tryptophan. This sequence joins TRBV20-1 and TRBJ1-2; D is perhaps TRBD1 (5 bases). CDR3 length: 16 residues. The V end lost 4 bases, the J end lost 4 bases, and 22 bases lay between the germline ends. CDR1 and CDR2 (germline): DFQATT, SNEGSKA (reference sequence). In nucleotides, the CDR3 is TGCAGTGCTAAGGTCCGGTCGGGGGTCCGTCGCTATGGCTACACCCTC. Its translation: CSAKVRSGVRRYGYTL.

This clonotype was recorded many times. The J gene is TRBJ2-2, the V gene TRBV5-1; 10 nucleotides align to TRBD2. V was clipped by 6 bases and J by 6 bases; unmatched bases: 5. There are 14 residues in the CDR3. Germline CDR1 SGHRS, CDR2 YFSETQ. DNA for the CDR3: TGCGCCAGCAAGGATAGCGGGAGGCCCGGGGAGCTGTTTTTT. Translation gives CASKDSGRPGELFF.

The V call is TRBV9, the J call TRBJ2-3; D is tentatively TRBD1 or TRBD2 (6 bases each). CDR1 and CDR2 from the germline V gene are SGDLS and YYNGEE. CDR3 length: 16 amino acids. Trimming shortened V by 0 bases and J by 4 bases, and 15 bases separated the two germline ends. In DNA form, the CDR3 reads TGTGCCAGCAGCGTAGGAAACCGGAGGGGGGCAGATACGCAGTATTTT. This codes for CASSVGNRRGADTQYF.